This entry is about one TCR beta chain. Only a few counts were recorded for this clonotype. Its target antigen remains unknown. The sample holds no much larger clone one base away, and base qualities are not on file. The library was prepared using PCR. The listed sequencing device is Illumina HiSeq 2500. To normalize quantification of the TCRbeta repertoire, the TCR libraries were built with molecular barcoding that relied on unique molecular identifiers. Through fastp at Q25 and MiXCR, TCRdb rebuilt clones from the public reads, retaining in-frame beta chains. Rows are unified per CDR3 protein, each entry keeping the most common DNA and genes. A total of over 400,000 distinct CDR3 sequences appear in this sample, approximately 13% of them only once. In total, the top ten clones hold about 5.6% of the sample. Spanning cysteine to phenylalanine, the CDR3 consists of 16 amino acids. The CDR3 DNA has 48 bases and is translated from base 1. The V end gives up 8 bases and the J end 0 bases, leaving 6 bases in the junction not matched to a gene.

This sample was taken from a study of T-cell reconstitution after alpha-beta-depleted transplantation in children (TCRdb year 2016). Turning to the overall study: Using TCR repertoire profiling, the study followed T-cell immune reconstitution in a quantitative way in children after TCRalphabeta/CD19-depleted allogeneic hematopoietic cell transplantation.

This TCR came from a human donor who donated a stem cell graft to a child with combined immunodeficiency. Sequences were derived from PBMCs from the stem cell graft donor, sampled from the stem cell graft. The V gene is TRBV12-3 or TRBV12-4 and the J gene is TRBJ2-2; TRBD1 lines up with 10 middle nucleotides. The base sequence is TGTGCCAGCGGGACAGGGGCCCCCGCGAACACCGGGGAGCTGTTTTTT. It specifies CASGTGAPANTGELFF.